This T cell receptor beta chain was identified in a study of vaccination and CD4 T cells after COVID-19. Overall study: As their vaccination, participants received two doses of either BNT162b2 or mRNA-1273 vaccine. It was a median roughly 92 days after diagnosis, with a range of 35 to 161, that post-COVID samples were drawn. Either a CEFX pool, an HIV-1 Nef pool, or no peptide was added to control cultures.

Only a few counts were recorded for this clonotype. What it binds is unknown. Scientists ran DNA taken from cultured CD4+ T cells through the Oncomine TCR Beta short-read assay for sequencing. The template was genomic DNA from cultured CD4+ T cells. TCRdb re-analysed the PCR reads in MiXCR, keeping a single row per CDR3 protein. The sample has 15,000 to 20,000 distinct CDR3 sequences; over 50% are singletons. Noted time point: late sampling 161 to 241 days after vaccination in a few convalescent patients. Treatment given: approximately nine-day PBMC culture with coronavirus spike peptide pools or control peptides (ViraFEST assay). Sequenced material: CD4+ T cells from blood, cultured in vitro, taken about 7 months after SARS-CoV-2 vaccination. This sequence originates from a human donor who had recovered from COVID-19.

CDR3 nucleotides: TGTGCCAGCAGCTTGGACGCTAGCCCCTACAATGAGCAGTTCTTC. Protein: CASSLDASPYNEQFF. The V call is TRBV7-9, the J call TRBJ2-1; D might be TRBD2 (5 bases). CDR1 is SEHNR and CDR2 is FQNEAQ in the germline V gene (reference sequence). V was cut by 3 bases and J by 2 bases, with 11 bases left in between. The CDR3 is made up of 15 amino acids.